One and the same sample provided the 20 T cell receptor beta chains below, sequenced in a study of molecular identifiers for immune sequencing clone quantification. In TCRdb, the PCR reads were re-called with MiXCR into one record per CDR3 protein. This table has tens of thousands of distinct CDR3 sequences, roughly 23% appearing once. The sequenced sample consisted of naive CD8+ T cells from blood, with Jurkat cell RNA spiked in. This sample's subset: FACS-sorted CD8+CD4-CCR7+CD45RA+ naive T cells. The receptor source for this set is a human donor in good health. Some libraries in this study had Jurkat cell RNA spiked in.

There are many counts of this clonotype. The J gene is TRBJ2-3, the V gene TRBV20-1; D perhaps matches TRBD2 (6 bases). The CDR3 covers 16 residues. Trimming cost V 3 bases and J 6 bases, with 22 bases left between them. The V gene's germline CDR1 is DFQATT and CDR2 SNEGSKA (reference sequence). The CDR3 spells CSASWRTNQLGDTQYF. CDR3 bases: TGCAGTGCTAGTTGGAGGACTAACCAATTGGGGGATACGCAGTATTTT.

This clonotype was detected many times. The rearrangement links TRBV5-5 to TRBJ2-7; 13 bases match TRBD2. V lost 5 bases, J lost 6 bases, and 2 bases stayed unmatched. This CDR3 comprises 13 residues. Germline values: CDR1 SGHKS, CDR2 YYEKEE (reference sequence). The CDR3 DNA reads TGTGCCAGCAGGACTAGCGGGAGGACCGAGCAGTACTTC. Translated, it gives CASRTSGRTEQYF.

This clonotype was detected a few times. The rearrangement links TRBV30 to TRBJ2-3, with D perhaps TRBD1 or TRBD2 (5 bases each). The CDR3 is made up of 14 amino acids. The V gene's germline CDR1 is GTSNPN and CDR2 SVGIG (reference sequence). Trimming removed 3 bases from V and 1 base from J, with 11 bases in between. CDR3 loop: CAWSELGGTDTQYF. The DNA of the CDR3 is TGTGCCTGGAGCGAACTAGGGGGCACAGATACGCAGTATTTT.

This clonotype was recorded a few times. This chain joins TRBV5-1 and TRBJ2-2; D is ambiguous. This CDR3 region has 15 residues. V gave up 3 bases and J gave up 2 bases, with 11 bases separating them. Germline V gives CDR1 SGHRS, CDR2 YFSETQ. The CDR3 coding sequence is TGCGCCAGCAGCTGGTTACTTCAAAACACCGGGGAGCTGTTTTTT. Protein product: CASSWLLQNTGELFF.

CDR3 loop: CASSPFPGSSNTDTQYF. The CDR3 nucleotides are TGTGCCAGCAGCCCCTTTCCGGGCAGTAGTAACACAGATACGCAGTATTTT. This rearrangement joins TRBV12-3 or TRBV12-4 to TRBJ2-3; D is ambiguous. V was clipped by 6 bases and J by 2 bases, with 21 bases between them. The CDR3 sequence is 17 residues long.

Concerning this clonotype itself: Possible read error: a much larger clone is one base away. V usage is TRBV7-6 and J usage is TRBJ2-3; D remains ambiguous. The CDR3 sequence is 15 residues long. V was clipped by 5 bases and J by 4 bases, with 16 bases between them. CDR1 is SGHVS, CDR2 FNYEAQ, per germline. Here the CDR3 reads CASSPVPEGADTQYF. CDR3 sequence (DNA): TGTGCCAGCAGCCCAGTTCCGGAAGGCGCAGATACGCAGTATTTT.

This clonotype was seen many times. CDR3 nucleotides: TGTGCCACCAGCAGAGATTGGGGAGGGACAGGGATGGCTGAAGCTTTCTTT. Translation gives CATSRDWGGTGMAEAFF. The chain joins TRBV15 to TRBJ1-1, with 9 nucleotides matching TRBD1. With 0 bases clipped from V and 6 bases from J, the junction kept 11 bases outside the gene matches. The V gene's germline CDR1 is LNHNV and CDR2 YYDKDF (reference sequence). The CDR3 contains 17 residues.

This clonotype was counted only a few times. The rearrangement uses TRBV2 and TRBJ2-1; D call uncertain. The length of the CDR3 is 13 residues. The germline V and J ends were trimmed by 8 bases and 3 bases, with 11 bases remaining between them. Germline V gene sequence: CDR1 SNHLY, CDR2 FYNNEI. The CDR3 DNA follows: TGTGCCAGCTCCTCTTCAATCTACAATGAGCAGTTCTTC. This gives the protein CASSSSIYNEQFF.

This chain connects TRBV7-9 to TRBJ2-1; 14 nucleotides line up with TRBD2. Trimming cost V 3 bases and J 7 bases; bases outside gene matches: 5. CDR1 SEHNR and CDR2 FQNEAQ come from the germline V gene (reference sequence). The CDR3 length is 16 residues. In nucleotides, the CDR3 is TGTGCCAGCAGCTTGGGGACTAGCGGGAGATGGAATGAGCAGTTCTTC. Translated, it gives CASSLGTSGRWNEQFF.

This clonotype was detected many times. The V and J genes are TRBV14 and TRBJ2-7; TRBD1 matches at 9 bases. Germline CDR1 reads SGHDN; CDR2 reads FVKESK. CDR3 length equals 14 residues. The trim removed 2 bases at V and 3 bases at J, leaving 2 bases unmatched. The CDR3 region is CASSQLDRGYEQYF. For the CDR3, the DNA is TGTGCCAGCAGCCAATTGGACAGGGGCTACGAGCAGTACTTC.

The rearrangement uses TRBV7-2 and TRBJ2-7; TRBD1 is a possible D gene (6 bases). The germline CDR1 and CDR2 sequences are SGHTA and FQGNSA. The CDR3 is 15 amino acids. The V and J ends lost 4 bases and 4 bases respectively, with 17 bases between them. The DNA for the CDR3 is TGTGCCAGCAGCTCCAGGGGTTTTGGTATTTACGAGCAGTACTTC. Its translation is CASSSRGFGIYEQYF.

A few counts support this clonotype. This chain joins TRBV20-1 and TRBJ2-5; 10 positions match TRBD2. This CDR3 comprises 16 residues. The V segment lost 1 base and the J segment 5 bases; nucleotides outside the gene matches: 10. Germline assignment: CDR1 DFQATT and CDR2 SNEGSKA (reference sequence). CDR3 DNA: TGCAGTGCTAGAGTTCACAGCGGGAGGGCCTGGGAGACCCAGTACTTC. Encoded protein: CSARVHSGRAWETQYF.

This clonotype was counted ten times or more. The chain links TRBV30 to TRBJ2-3; a weak D match, TRBD2 (6 bases). The germline gives CDR1 GTSNPN, CDR2 SVGIG (reference sequence). Trimming took off 0 bases at V and 2 bases at J, with 12 bases between the two ends. The CDR3 sequence is 15 residues long. The CDR3 DNA reads as TGTGCCTGGAGTGTCGGTAGCGGATACACAGATACGCAGTATTTT. Encoded protein: CAWSVGSGYTDTQYF.

The chain carries TRBV2 and TRBJ2-1; 10 nucleotides match TRBD1. The CDR3 is 15 amino acids. CDR1 SNHLY and CDR2 FYNNEI come from the germline V gene. V was pared by 1 base and J by 11 bases, with 8 bases of the junction left unmatched. As DNA, the CDR3 is TGTGCCAGCAGTGAAGTAGGGACAGGGGAGGCCAAGCAGTTCTTC. Translation: CASSEVGTGEAKQFF.

This clonotype was counted ten times or more. The J gene is TRBJ1-5, the V gene TRBV12-3 or TRBV12-4, with 7 bases that match TRBD1. The CDR3 runs to 15 residues. V was clipped by 4 bases and J by 4 bases; unmatched bases: 7. CDR3 DNA: TGTGCCAGCAGTTCATTGACAGGGTTAAATCAGCCCCAGCATTTT. It yields the protein CASSSLTGLNQPQHF.

There are a few counts of this clonotype. This may arise from a read error, as a much more abundant clone is one base away. V and J are TRBV4-1 and TRBJ2-1, with 8 positions matching TRBD2. Per germline, CDR1 MGHRA and CDR2 YSYEKL. This CDR3 is 15 amino acids long. CDR3 amino acids: CASGQRSGGYNEQFF. Here the CDR3 DNA reads TGCGCCAGCGGCCAGCGAAGCGGGGGTTACAATGAGCAGTTCTTC.

As to this clonotype: Just one base apart from a much larger clone, this may be a read error. The J gene is TRBJ2-3, the V gene TRBV11-2, with 11 positions matching TRBD2. CDR3 length equals 15 residues. Germline assignment: CDR1 SGHAT and CDR2 FQNNGV. V lost 8 bases, J lost 4 bases, and 8 bases stayed unmatched. The CDR3 DNA reads as TGTGCCAGCGGCGGTAGACTAGCGGGATCAGATACGCAGTATTTT. This encodes CASGGRLAGSDTQYF. Using reference TRBV11-2 and TRBJ2-3 for the parts outside the CDR3, the full variable domain is EAGVAQSPRYKIIEKRQSVAFWCNPISGHATLYWYQQILGQGPKLLIQFQNNGVVDDSQLPKDRFSAERLKGVDSTLKIQPAKLEDSAVYLCASGGRLAGSDTQYFGPGTRLTVL.

This clonotype was picked up many times. V and J are TRBV6-2 or TRBV6-3 and TRBJ2-7, with D unclear. The CDR3 loop spans 13 amino acids. V shed 7 bases and J shed 4 bases, with 14 bases lying between them. The germline CDR1 and CDR2 sequences are MNHEY and SVGEGT. CDR3 residues: CASNPGEDYEQYF. CDR3 coding DNA: TGTGCCAGCAATCCCGGAGAGGATTACGAGCAGTACTTC.

This clonotype was recorded a few times. The chain combines TRBV4-1 with TRBJ2-7; TRBD2 aligns across 12 bases. CDR3 length: 15 amino acids. V shed 5 bases, J shed 6 bases, and the junction held 8 bases outside the gene matches. Germline CDR1 reads MGHRA; CDR2 reads YSYEKL. CDR3 DNA: TGCGCCAGCAGCTCACTAGCGGGGGGACCGATCGAGCAGTACTTC. Amino acids: CASSSLAGGPIEQYF.

This clonotype was seen at least ten times. The chain joins TRBV19 to TRBJ1-5; D gene ambiguous. V lost 7 bases, J lost 2 bases, and 15 bases lay in between. Germline V gene data show CDR1 as LNHDA and CDR2 as SQIVND (reference sequence). CDR3 length: 15 amino acids. Written as DNA, the CDR3 is TGTGCCAGTACCGATGGTTATGGGGGCAATCAGCCCCAGCATTTT. Translating it yields CASTDGYGGNQPQHF.